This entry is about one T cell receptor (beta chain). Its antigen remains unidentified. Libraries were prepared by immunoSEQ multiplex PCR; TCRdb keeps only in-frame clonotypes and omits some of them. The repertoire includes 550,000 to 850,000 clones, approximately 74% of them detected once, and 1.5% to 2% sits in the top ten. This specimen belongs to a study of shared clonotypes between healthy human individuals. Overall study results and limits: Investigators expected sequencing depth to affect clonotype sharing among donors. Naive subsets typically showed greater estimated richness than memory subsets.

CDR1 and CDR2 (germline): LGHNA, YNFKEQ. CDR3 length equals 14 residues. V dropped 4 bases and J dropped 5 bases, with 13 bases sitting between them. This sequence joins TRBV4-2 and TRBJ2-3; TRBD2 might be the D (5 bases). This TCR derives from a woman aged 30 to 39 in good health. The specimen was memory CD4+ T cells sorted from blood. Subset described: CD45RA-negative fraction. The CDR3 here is CASSPGDVRDTQYF. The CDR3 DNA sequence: TGTGCCAGCAGCCCCGGGGATGTGCGAGATACGCAGTATTTT.